One sample yielded the 8 T cell receptor beta chains listed below, sequenced in a study of post-analysis software for immune sequencing data. Study results and limitations: The study found TRBV5-6, TRBV5-1 and TRBV20-1 among roughly 5 TRBV segments more frequent in patients than controls.

No antigens are known for them. Unique molecular identifiers were built into the TCR beta cDNA libraries. TCRdb reprocessed the PCR reads with MiXCR, giving one entry per CDR3 protein. The table has 650,000 to 850,000 distinct CDR3 sequences, approximately 44% seen once. The material sequenced was blood. All receptors come from a girl aged 10-17 years with multiple sclerosis.

The chain has TRBV6-2 or TRBV6-3 and TRBJ2-4, with TRBD1 matching 7 bases. The J call may be faulty, since TRBJ2-7 better matches the DNA end. Germline V gene sequence: CDR1 MNHEY, CDR2 SVGEGT. This CDR3 has 15 residues. DNA of the CDR3: TGTGCCAGCAGTCCCGACAGGGAAGACGACTGCGAGCAGTACTTC. It encodes CASSPDREDDCEQYF.

This clonotype was seen only once. The genes are TRBV27 and TRBJ1-1; 12 bases map to TRBD1. The germline gives CDR1 MNHEY, CDR2 SMNVEV (reference sequence). Germline trimming cut 6 bases from V and 1 base from J; bases unmatched to any gene: 9. There are 17 residues in the CDR3. The CDR3 bases are TGTGCCAGCAGCCCCTTTGGGACAGGGGGCGGGAACACTGAAGCTTTCTTT. It codes for CASSPFGTGGGNTEAFF.

V and J are TRBV20-1 and TRBJ2-7; the D gene is possibly TRBD1 (6 bases). V was clipped by 4 bases and J by 2 bases, with 15 bases between them. The CDR3 runs 14 residues. CDR1 is DFQATT, CDR2 SNEGSKA, per germline (reference sequence). The CDR3 DNA is TGCAGTGCTATACGACAGGATTTGGCCTACGAGCAGTACTTC. Its protein product is CSAIRQDLAYEQYF.

The CDR3 is CASSAGLAGEWQYF. The CDR3 region has the DNA TGTGCCAGCAGTGCGGGACTAGCGGGAGAATGGCAGTACTTC. The chain uses TRBV6-1 and TRBJ2-7; 14 nucleotides align to TRBD2. The CDR3 is 14 amino acids. V gave up 4 bases and J gave up 9 bases; unmatched junction bases: 5. Germline CDR1 MNHNS, CDR2 SASEGT.

The chain has TRBV20-1 and TRBJ1-2; a weak D match, TRBD1 (6 bases). CDR1 and CDR2 from the germline V gene are DFQATT and SNEGSKA (reference sequence). The CDR3 loop spans 15 amino acids. Trimming took 0 bases from V and 0 from J, leaving 11 bases between them. This CDR3 is CSARDGGGTNYGYTF. CDR3 DNA: TGCAGTGCTAGAGATGGAGGGGGGACTAACTATGGCTACACCTTC.

The chain joins TRBV27 to TRBJ2-1; 8 bases are shared with TRBD1. In germline, CDR1 is MNHEY, CDR2 SMNVEV (reference sequence). This CDR3 is built from 14 residues. J lost 6 bases, V lost 6 bases, and 7 bases had no gene match. The CDR3 region is CASSQGASRNEQFF. Here the CDR3 DNA reads TGTGCCAGCAGCCAGGGGGCATCGCGCAATGAGCAGTTCTTC.

In DNA form, the CDR3 reads TGTGCCATCAGAACCGCGCCTAGCACAGATACGCAGTATTTT. Its protein is CAIRTAPSTDTQYF. V gene TRBV10-3 combines with J gene TRBJ2-3; D unresolved. V lost 6 bases and J 0 bases, leaving 10 bases between the germline ends. Germline values: CDR1 ENHRY, CDR2 SYGVKD. This CDR3 contains 14 residues.

The table lists this clonotype with a few counts. The chain carries TRBV20-1 and TRBJ1-5; the D is unclear. The CDR3 sequence is 13 residues long. Trimming left V 2 bases short and J 2 bases short, with 7 bases between. The germline V gene has CDR1 DFQATT and CDR2 SNEGSKA (reference sequence). CDR3 coding DNA: TGCAGTGCTAGACGAAGGGGCAATCAGCCCCAGCATTTT. Amino acids: CSARRRGNQPQHF.